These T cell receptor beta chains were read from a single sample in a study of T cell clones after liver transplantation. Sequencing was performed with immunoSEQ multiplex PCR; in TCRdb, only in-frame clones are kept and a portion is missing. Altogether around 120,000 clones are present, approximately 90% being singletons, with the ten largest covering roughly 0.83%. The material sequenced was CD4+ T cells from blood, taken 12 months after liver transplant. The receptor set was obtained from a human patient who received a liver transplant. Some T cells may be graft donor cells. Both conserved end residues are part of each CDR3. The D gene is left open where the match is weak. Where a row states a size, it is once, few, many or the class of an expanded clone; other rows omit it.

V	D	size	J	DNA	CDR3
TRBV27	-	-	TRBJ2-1	TGTGCCAGCAGTTTAGTTGGGGCCTACAATGAGCAGTTCTTC	CASSLVGAYNEQFF
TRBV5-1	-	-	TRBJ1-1	TGCGCCAGCAGATTAGGGACCGATGGAGCTTTCTTT	CASRLGTDGAFF
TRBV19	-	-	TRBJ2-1	TGTGCCAGTAGTACTTGGGACCCCACTGGGAATGAGCAGTTCTTC	CASSTWDPTGNEQFF
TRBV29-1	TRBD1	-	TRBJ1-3	TGCAGCGTTGAAGCGACAGGGGGATACGGAAACACCATATATTTT	CSVEATGGYGNTIYF
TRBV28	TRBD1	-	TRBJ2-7	TGTGCCAGCAGTTTGATTGGGACAGGGGGCAACGAGCAGTACTTC	CASSLIGTGGNEQYF
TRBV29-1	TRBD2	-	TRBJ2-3	TGCAGCGTTACGACTAGCGGGGGAGGCACAGATACGCAGTATTTT	CSVTTSGGGTDTQYF
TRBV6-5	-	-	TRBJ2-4	TGTGCCAGCAGTTACGGTGGGGCTCTAGCCAAAAACATTCAGTACTTC	CASSYGGALAKNIQYF
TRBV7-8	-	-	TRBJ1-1	TGTGCCAGCAGCTTAGGTCGGACAGAATTGAACCCGAACACTGAAGCTTTCTTT	CASSLGRTELNPNTEAFF
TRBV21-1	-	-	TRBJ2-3	TGTGCCAGCAGCAAAGACAACAGCGTGGGCACAGATACGCAGTATTTT	CASSKDNSVGTDTQYF
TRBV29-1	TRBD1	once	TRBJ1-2	TGCAGCGTTGAAGATCCCGGACAGGGGGCGGATGGCTACACCTTC	CSVEDPGQGADGYTF
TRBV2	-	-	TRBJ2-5	TGTGCCAGCAGCGAGCCGCCGGGATTTAGGTTGGGTGAGACCCAGTACTTC	CASSEPPGFRLGETQYF
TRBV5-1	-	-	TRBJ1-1	TGCGCCAGCAGCTTGTGGGGTGAGAACACTGAAGCTTTCTTT	CASSLWGENTEAFF
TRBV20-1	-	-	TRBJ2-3	TGCAGTGCTAGTCAGTCAGATACGCAGTATTTT	CSASQSDTQYF
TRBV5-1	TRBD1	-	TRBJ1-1	TGCGCCAGCAGCTTGGACGGGACAGGGACTGAAGCTTTCTTT	CASSLDGTGTEAFF
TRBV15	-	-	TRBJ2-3	TGTGCCACCAGCAGAGGGGACTCGTGGGGGCACACAGATACGCAGTATTTT	CATSRGDSWGHTDTQYF
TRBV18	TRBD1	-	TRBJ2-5	TGTGCCAGCTCAGAATTGACAGGGGACGAAGAGACCCAGTACTTC	CASSELTGDEETQYF
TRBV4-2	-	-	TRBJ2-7	TGTGCCAGCAGCCAAGAAGGGCTAACCTACGAGCAGTACTTC	CASSQEGLTYEQYF
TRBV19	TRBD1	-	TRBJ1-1	TGTGCCAGTAGTATAGATGCCGGGACAGAATTTACTGAAGCTTTCTTT	CASSIDAGTEFTEAFF
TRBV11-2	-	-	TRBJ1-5	TGTGCCAGCAGCTTAGATAGGGGGGGTCAGCCCCAGCATTTT	CASSLDRGGQPQHF
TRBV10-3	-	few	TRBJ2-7	TGTGCCATCAGTGAGCAGCGTGCCACCTACGAGCAGTACTTC	CAISEQRATYEQYF
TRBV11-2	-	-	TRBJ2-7	TGTGCCAGCAGCTTAGTTTCGTTTGGCGAGCAGTACTTC	CASSLVSFGEQYF
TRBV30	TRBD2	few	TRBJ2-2	TGTGCCTGGGCTAGCGGGGTTGGAGCCGGGGAGCTGTTTTTT	CAWASGVGAGELFF
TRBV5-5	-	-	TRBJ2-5	TGTGCCAGCAGCAGAGACGGGGTAGAGACCCAGTACTTC	CASSRDGVETQYF
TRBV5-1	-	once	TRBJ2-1	TGCGCCAGCAGCAGGGGCTCCTACAATGAGCAGTTCTTC	CASSRGSYNEQFF
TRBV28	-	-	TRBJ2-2	TGTGCCAGCTTGAGTGGCTGGGAGCTGTTTTTT	CASLSGWELFF
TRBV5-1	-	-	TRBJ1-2	TGCGCCAGCAGCTTGGGTCAGTTAGTTAACTATGGCTACACCTTC	CASSLGQLVNYGYTF
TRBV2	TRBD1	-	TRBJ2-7	TGTGCCAGCAGTGTACGGGACAGGGCCTCCGAGCAGTACTTC	CASSVRDRASEQYF
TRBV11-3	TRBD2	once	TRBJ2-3	TGTGCCAGCAGCTCGACCAGCGGGAGGCTGAGTTTGGATACGCAGTATTTT	CASSSTSGRLSLDTQYF
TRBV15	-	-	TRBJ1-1	TGTGCCACCAGCAGAGATCCCATGACCGCTGAAGCTTTCTTT	CATSRDPMTAEAFF